Reported below is one T cell receptor (beta chain). Its antigen is currently not known. No much larger clonotype is one base removed from it; base qualities were not supplied. The source of the sample is a study of shared clonotypes between healthy human individuals (dated by TCRdb to about 2020). Turning to the overall study: A few men and a couple of women, aged 18 to 49 years, made up the cohort. For each donor, CD4 naive and CD4 memory were each given three plates, CD8 naive was given two plates, and CD8 memory was given one plate. Blood TCR repertoires of a handful of healthy adults were deeply sequenced to estimate repertoire size and the extent of clonotype sharing between individuals. To increase sequencing depth and limit assay-specific biases, TCR repertoire library preparation and sequencing were carried out by different laboratories using diverse techniques. Leukapheresis yielded between about 0.9 and 8.9 billion PBMCs per donor.

The donors were healthy, HIV-negative adults who had no recently reported acute infections or vaccinations. Every donor was a Caucasian adult living in Nashville, Tennessee, USA. The CD8 memory samples were a combination of magnetically selected CD45RO+ cells and CCR7-negative CD45RA+ effector memory (TemRA) cells. Blood was collected by leukapheresis, and PBMCs were isolated by Ficoll-Histopaque density gradient centrifugation and then cryopreserved in liquid nitrogen vapor phase. Purity and quantity of every magnetically sorted T cell population were checked by analytical flow cytometry. Genomic DNA was isolated from every sorted fraction and measured by UV absorbance on a Nanodrop 2000c. Broader findings and caveats from the paper: Clonotypes shared by all four sorted-subset donors showed higher generation probabilities than non-shared clonotypes. When several donors were compared, the shared fraction of clonotypes was 5% to 6.5% for naive CD4, 3% to 4% for naive CD8, more than 2% for memory CD4, and 0.35% to 0.4% for memory CD8. Pairwise subsampling indicated that sequencing depth was expected to affect the degree of clonotype sharing among donors. The genetic and exposure-history diversity represented was limited by the small number of donors. Sampling was restricted to blood, and TCR repertoires in tissues likely differ from the TCR repertoires found in blood. Rarefaction of sorted-subset datasets indicated incomplete sequencing despite the large sequencing depth. Naive subsets generally had larger estimated clonotype richness than memory subsets did.

V and J are truncated by 7 bases and 3 bases respectively, leaving an intervening sequence of 12 bases. The CDR3 numbers 13 residues from cysteine through phenylalanine. The CDR3 DNA has 39 bases and is translated from base 1. Based on the germline V gene (reference sequence), the CDR1 and CDR2 sequences are LNHDA and SQIVND. TCR CDR3 regions were amplified from genomic DNA by multiplex PCR using the deep immunoSEQ assay. Genomic DNA extracted from each cell subset was distributed evenly over all wells of several immunoSEQ 96-well plates, and each plate served as one replicate. For sorted subsets, approximately 210 ng of genomic DNA, equivalent to around 30,000 T cell genomes, went into each replicate PCR. Purified libraries were quantified with a Qubit 3.0 fluorometer, sized on a Bioanalyzer 2100, and re-quantified with the KAPA Library Quantification kit. Each immunoSEQ 96-well plate was sequenced on its own single-read 150-cycle Illumina NextSeq 550 flow cell. On the authors' methods: Because the immunoSEQ output held only junctional sequences and lacked quality scores, the filtering could not match the filtering applied to full-length reads. To assign V/J genes and CDR3, sequences were annotated against IMGT germline references using PyIR, a Python wrapper for IgBLAST v1.9. Reads with weak V/J assignments (E-value above 1e-6), missing CDR3, stop codons, out-of-frame junctions, or ambiguous translated residues were removed. V3J clonotypes were defined by identical inferred V gene, J gene, and CDR3 amino acid sequence. The percentage overlap between two repertoires was calculated by dividing the number of shared unique clonotypes by the size of the smaller repertoire. Three approaches were used to assess repertoire richness: RTK rarefaction, the Chao1 estimator, and Recon v2.1 estimates of unobserved clonotypes. For all TCRbeta clonotypes obtained by the gDNA method from several donors, generation probabilities were computed with OLGA. This immuneACCESS table, as held by TCRdb, lists in-frame sequences with V and J called but not all clones. Of the missing ones, under half trace to an unresolved V gene in checked studies; the others have no known cause. D and trimming come from the DNA, and the V and J calls and clone size come from that table. A total of hundreds of thousands of clones appear in this sample, 90% to 97% of them only once. About 0.32% of the sample rests with the top ten.

Recombination connected TRBV19 to TRBJ2-5; the D segment cannot be called with confidence. The receptor comes from a man aged 25-40 years in good health. The specimen was memory CD8+ T cells sorted from blood. This specimen's cell subset or site label, interpreted: CD45RO+ cells pooled with CCR7-negative TemRA cells. The CDR3 in this case is CASTSSPKETQYF. The DNA sequence is as follows: TGTGCCAGTACCTCCTCTCCGAAAGAGACCCAGTACTTC.